Listed below are T cell receptor beta chains from one sample, sequenced in a study of post-analysis software for immune sequencing data. Using its own MiXCR run on the PCR reads, TCRdb lists one record per CDR3 protein. Of about 810,000 distinct CDR3 sequences listed, approximately 53% were seen once; the top ten hold approximately 4.5%. Specimen: blood. The receptor source for this set is a girl between 10 and 17 years old with multiple sclerosis. Both conserved end residues are part of each CDR3. Fields, in order: V gene, J gene, clone size, D gene, CDR3 protein, CDR3 DNA. A D gene is named only where the DNA matches it firmly. Not all rows give a size; the values are once, few, many and, for expanded clones, a class.

>TRBV5-1|TRBJ2-5|.|TRBD2
CASSCGGGGETQYF
TGCGCCAGCAGCTGCGGCGGCGGGGGAGAGACCCAGTACTTC
>TRBV6-6|TRBJ2-7|.|.
CASSVQSYEQYF
TGTGCCAGCAGTGTACAATCCTACGAGCAGTACTTC
>TRBV7-3|TRBJ2-3|.|TRBD1
CASSPGQGSPRRTDTQYF
TGTGCCAGCAGCCCGGGACAGGGTTCTCCCAGACGCACAGATACGCAGTATTTT
>TRBV18|TRBJ1-1|.|.
CASSPLDQGTEAFF
TGTGCCAGCTCACCACTTGACCAGGGGACTGAAGCTTTCTTT
>TRBV3-1|TRBJ2-6|.|.
CASSPRGSSGANVPTF
TGTGCCAGCAGCCCCCGGGGAAGCTCTGGGGCCAACGTCCCGACTTTC
>TRBV5-1|TRBJ2-7|.|.
CASSWDGGVEQYF
TGCGCCAGCAGCTGGGATGGGGGTGTCGAGCAGTACTTC
>TRBV29-1|TRBJ2-1|many|TRBD2
CSVLAGGAYNEQFF
TGCAGCGTGTTAGCGGGAGGTGCCTACAATGAGCAGTTCTTC
>TRBV6-1|TRBJ2-1|.|.
CASSEVYEGKQFF
TGTGCCAGCAGTGAAGTTTATGAAGGCAAGCAGTTCTTC
>TRBV2|TRBJ2-7|.|.
CASMPLDSIYEQYF
TGTGCCAGCATGCCCTTGGACAGCATCTACGAGCAGTACTTC
>TRBV5-8|TRBJ2-1|.|.
CASSLGALTGYNEQFF
TGTGCCAGCAGCTTGGGGGCCTTGACGGGTTACAATGAGCAGTTCTTC
>TRBV20-1|TRBJ1-2|.|.
CLLLSNYGYTF
TGCCTATTGTTGTCTAACTATGGCTACACCTTC
>TRBV7-2|TRBJ2-5|.|TRBD2
CASSFQRGQETQYF
TGTGCCAGCAGCTTCCAGCGGGGACAAGAGACCCAGTACTTC
>TRBV12-3/TRBV12-4|TRBJ2-1|few|TRBD2
CASSFREGGNEQFF
TGTGCCAGCAGTTTCCGGGAGGGGGGCAATGAGCAGTTCTTC
>TRBV10-3|TRBJ2-7|.|.
CAISASIGGYEQYF
TGTGCCATCAGTGCAAGCATAGGGGGCTACGAGCAGTACTTC
>TRBV25-1|TRBJ2-5|once|.
CASSEFGAERETQYF
TGTGCCAGCAGTGAATTCGGGGCGGAAAGGGAGACCCAGTACTTC
>TRBV7-6|TRBJ1-1|.|.
CASSLQPNTEAFF
TGTGCCAGCAGCTTACAGCCTAACACTGAAGCTTTCTTT
>TRBV29-1|TRBJ2-1|.|TRBD1
CSVEDRDRGYNEQFF
TGCAGCGTTGAAGACCGGGACAGGGGCTACAATGAGCAGTTCTTC
>TRBV12-5|TRBJ2-5|.|TRBD2
CASGLDPFVSGGNQETQYF
TGTGCTAGTGGTTTGGACCCCTTTGTTAGCGGGGGAAATCAAGAGACCCAGTACTTC
>TRBV9|TRBJ2-3|.|.
CASSVAWQGTDTQYF
TGTGCCAGCAGCGTAGCTTGGCAGGGCACAGATACGCAGTATTTT
>TRBV7-9|TRBJ2-3|once|TRBD1
CASSIGQGRGTDTQYF
TGTGCCAGCAGCATCGGACAGGGTAGGGGTACAGATACGCAGTATTTT
>TRBV3-1|TRBJ2-3|.|.
CAISRYGTDTQYF
TGTGCCATATCGAGATACGGCACAGATACGCAGTATTTT
>TRBV12-3/TRBV12-4|TRBJ2-1|few|TRBD1
CASSFPWTGSTRFNEQFF
TGTGCCAGCAGTTTTCCTTGGACAGGGTCAACGCGGTTCAATGAGCAGTTCTTC
>TRBV12-3/TRBV12-4|TRBJ1-2|few|TRBD1
CASSSVGQGARGYTF
TGTGCCAGCAGTTCGGTGGGACAGGGGGCGCGTGGCTACACCTTC
>TRBV27|TRBJ2-3|.|TRBD2
CASRPGLAASASTDTQYF
TGTGCCAGCAGACCCGGACTAGCGGCTAGTGCTAGCACAGATACGCAGTATTTT
>TRBV18|TRBJ2-1|.|.
CASSPQRINEQFF
TGTGCCAGCTCACCTCAGCGAATCAATGAGCAGTTCTTC
>TRBV29-1|TRBJ2-3|.|.
CSVEGTLFSTQYF
TGCAGCGTTGAAGGGACCCTATTTAGTACGCAGTATTTT
>TRBV7-8|TRBJ2-1|.|.
CASSFLKYEQFF
TGTGCCAGCAGCTTTTTAAAGTATGAGCAGTTCTTC
>TRBV15|TRBJ1-5|.|.
CATSLRGPRQPQHF
TGTGCCACCAGCCTCAGGGGCCCGAGGCAGCCCCAGCATTTT
>TRBV29-1|TRBJ1-2|once|.
CSAPTVAARGYTF
TGCAGCGCACCTACAGTGGCAGCAAGGGGCTACACCTTC
>TRBV29-1|TRBJ1-1|.|.
CSVEEGLLEVNTEAFF
TGCAGCGTTGAGGAGGGTCTCCTTGAGGTGAACACTGAAGCTTTCTTT
>TRBV10-3|TRBJ2-7|.|.
CAISDGQRETYEQYF
TGTGCCATCAGTGACGGACAGAGGGAAACCTACGAGCAGTACTTC
>TRBV29-1|TRBJ2-7|few|TRBD1
CSVYTQDRGRHEQYF
TGCAGCGTGTATACACAGGACAGGGGGCGACACGAGCAGTACTTC
>TRBV5-1|TRBJ2-7|.|TRBD2
CASSPLAGGPSYEQYF
TGCGCCAGCAGCCCCTTAGCGGGAGGGCCCTCCTACGAGCAGTACTTC
>TRBV5-1|TRBJ2-7|.|.
CASSLMKGSSYEQYF
TGCGCCAGCAGCTTGATGAAGGGGAGCTCCTACGAGCAGTACTTC
>TRBV5-4|TRBJ2-5|.|.
CASSPGSKTQYF
TGTGCCAGCAGCCCCGGCAGTAAGACCCAGTACTTC
>TRBV5-1|TRBJ1-6|.|.
CASSSDTPYNSPLHF
TGCGCCAGCAGTTCCGACACACCCTATAATTCACCCCTCCACTTT
>TRBV7-3|TRBJ1-2|.|.
CASSLTREAGGYTF
TGTGCCAGCAGCTTAACTAGGGAGGCTGGCGGCTACACCTTC
>TRBV3-1|TRBJ1-2|.|TRBD1
CASSQGDRGHGYTF
TGTGCCAGCAGCCAAGGGGACAGGGGGCACGGCTACACCTTC
>TRBV28|TRBJ1-6|.|.
CASSPGGPSYNSPLYF
TGTGCCAGCAGCCCCGGGGGGCCGTCCTATAATTCACCCCTCTACTTT
>TRBV29-1|TRBJ1-2|few|.
CSVEGYTF
TGCAGCGTTGAAGGCTACACCTTC
>TRBV7-8|TRBJ2-7|.|.
CASSLADKKSSYEQYF
TGTGCCAGCAGCTTAGCGGACAAGAAAAGCTCCTACGAGCAGTACTTC
>TRBV29-1|TRBJ2-7|.|TRBD2
CSVSSGRTYEQYF
TGCAGCGTTAGTAGCGGGAGAACCTACGAGCAGTACTTC